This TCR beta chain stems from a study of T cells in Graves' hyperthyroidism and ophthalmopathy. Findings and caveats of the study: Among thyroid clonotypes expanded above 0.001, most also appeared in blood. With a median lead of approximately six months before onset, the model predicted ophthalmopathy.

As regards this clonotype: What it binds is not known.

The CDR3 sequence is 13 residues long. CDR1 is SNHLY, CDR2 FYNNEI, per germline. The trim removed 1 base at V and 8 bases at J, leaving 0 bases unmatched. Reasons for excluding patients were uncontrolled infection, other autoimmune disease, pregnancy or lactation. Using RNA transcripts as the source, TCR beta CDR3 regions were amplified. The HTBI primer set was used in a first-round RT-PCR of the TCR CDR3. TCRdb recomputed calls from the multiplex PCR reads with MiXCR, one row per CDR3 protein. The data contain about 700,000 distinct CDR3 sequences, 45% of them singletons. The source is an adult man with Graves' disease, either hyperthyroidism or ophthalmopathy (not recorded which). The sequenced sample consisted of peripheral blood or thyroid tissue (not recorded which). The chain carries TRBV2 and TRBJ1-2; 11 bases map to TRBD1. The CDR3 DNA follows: TGTGCCAGCAGTGAAGGGACAGGGGGCGGCTACACCTTC. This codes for CASSEGTGGGYTF.